The 3 T cell receptor beta chains in this list originate from one sample, sequenced in a study of PD-1 blockade in classical Hodgkin lymphoma. This sample's time point: cycle 4 day 1 (C4D1), after more than five weeks of nivolumab. All the patients suffered relapse after autologous stem cell transplantation, and brentuximab vedotin exposure differed. Data came from immunoSEQ multiplex PCR; TCRdb stores just in-frame clones and leaves some out. The repertoire includes about 110,000 clones, about 92% of them detected once, and 15% to 20% sits in the top ten. This material consisted of peripheral blood mononuclear cells (PBMCs), taken before the fourth cycle of nivolumab. The receptors come from a human donor with classical Hodgkin lymphoma.

This rearrangement joins TRBV7-2 to TRBJ1-1, with D perhaps matching TRBD1 (5 bases). Germline lookup yields CDR1 SGHTA and CDR2 FQGNSA. The CDR3 extends over 16 amino acids. Trimming took 5 bases from V and 0 from J, leaving 16 bases between them. Here the CDR3 DNA reads TGTGCCAGCAGCACGAGAGTTGGGGCCATGAACACTGAAGCTTTCTTT. Amino acids: CASSTRVGAMNTEAFF.

This rearrangement joins TRBV7-8 to TRBJ2-1, with TRBD2 matching 7 bases. The J segment lost 10 bases and the V segment lost 1 base, leaving 7 bases of the junction unmatched. CDR1 SGHVS and CDR2 FQNEAQ come from the germline V gene. The CDR3 contains 14 residues. For the CDR3, the DNA is TGTGCCAGCAGCTTAGGTGTTGGGGGACTAGAGCAGTTCTTC. It translates to CASSLGVGGLEQFF. Using reference TRBV7-8 and TRBJ2-1 for the parts outside the CDR3, the full variable domain is GAGVSQSPRYKVAKRGQDVALRCDPISGHVSLFWYQQALGQGPEFLTYFQNEAQLDKSGLPSDRFFAERPEGSVSTLKIQRTQQEDSAVYLCASSLGVGGLEQFFGPGTRLTVL.

The CDR3 loop reads CASSLLGGAYGYTF. Here the CDR3 DNA reads TGTGCCAGCAGTTTACTCGGGGGAGCCTATGGCTACACCTTC. The rearrangement joins TRBV28 to TRBJ1-2; D is possibly TRBD1 (5 bases). The CDR3 loop spans 14 amino acids. V lost 2 bases and J 4 bases, leaving 11 bases between the germline ends. From germline, CDR1 is MDHEN and CDR2 SYDVKM.